The T cell receptor beta chain under discussion was sequenced for a study of regulatory T cells in long-lasting Graves disease (dated by TCRdb to the early 2020s). About the study as a whole: Antithyroid drugs had been taken for less than 3 months by newly diagnosed Graves' disease patients. Persistent Graves' disease patients were compared with newly diagnosed Graves' disease patients by peripheral blood TCR sequencing and RNA sequencing. The study was registered as a clinical trial and conducted in China. A total of about 35 samples underwent TCR sequencing: about 13 from persistent and around 20 from newly diagnosed Graves' disease patients.

The CDR3 starts with the cysteine, ends with the phenylalanine, and has 13 residues. Of all the DNA, just the CDR3 is kept, 39 bases in frame from base 1. CDR1 is given as MDHEN and CDR2 as SYDVKM, both from the germline V gene. Findings and caveats that apply to the study as a whole: The authors acknowledged the small sample size as a limitation that may reduce accuracy. A larger number of public clonotypes was shared among persistent patients (more than 2,500) than among newly diagnosed patients (about 990). Because the primary lesion, thyroid tissue, could not be accessed, the study looked at peripheral blood alone. Preferential use of TRBV28, TRBJ1-2 and TRBJ2-5 was observed in persistent disease, whereas TRBV20-1 and TRBJ2-1 were favored in newly diagnosed disease. Compared with newly diagnosed patients, patients with persistent Graves' disease had lower TCR Shannon entropy and fewer highly expanded clones, which suggests clonal expansion. Sequencing and analysis were limited to the TCR beta chain.

Library creation used multiplex PCR. This sample was sequenced with an Illumina HiSeq 4000. iRepertoire HTBI primers and Arm-PCR amplification of CDR3 regions were used to construct TCR beta libraries. PCR products were gel purified before sequencing. In the original analysis: Across samples, 60 to 80 TRBV and 15 or so TRBJ segments were identified and used for gene usage analysis of CDR3 amino acid clonotypes. COPE and FqMerger were used to merge the filtered high-quality paired reads into contigs. BLAST was used to align contigs to the IMGT TRBV, TRBD and TRBJ reference genes, and CDR3 was defined following IMGT. Any clonotype with a frequency above 0.1% was classified as a highly expanded clone. Shannon entropy was used to measure repertoire diversity, and the Gini coefficient was used to measure V-J evenness. A clonotype found in more than one individual was treated as public. TCRdb reworked the public reads: Q25 trimming with fastp, MiXCR clone assembly, productive beta chains retained. One record per CDR3 amino acid sequence lists the most common genes and DNA. TCRdb's processing, not the authors' own work, is the source of the V and J calls. For this sample the table gives 550,000 or so distinct CDR3 sequences, of which about 12% were detected only once. The ten largest account for roughly 9.3% of the sample.

Remarks on this clonotype: Its antigen is still unknown. One end of the junction does not line up with germline, which may come from a read error.

The meaning of the sample's time point label: newly diagnosed GD, antithyroid drugs for less than 3 months. RNA was extracted from PBMCs in TRIzol for both TCR sequencing and RNA sequencing. The diagnosis of Graves' disease followed American Thyroid Association guidelines. Patients for the study were recruited at an endocrinology department in Xi'an, China. From each patient, around 9 milliliters of peripheral blood was collected into an EDTA anticoagulant tube. PBMCs were isolated by Ficoll Paque Plus density gradient separation without further T cell sorting. An Agilent 2100 Bioanalyzer and agarose gel were used to check RNA quality, while a NanoDrop 2000 measured RNA concentration. These data also formed part of another study, on T cells in Graves' hyperthyroidism and ophthalmopathy. As described in the second report: A patient counted as having stable Graves' hyperthyroidism if no progression to ophthalmopathy occurred over 18 months of follow-up. Hyperthyroidism patients were newly diagnosed, had a disease duration of under 2 months, and were aged 18 to 65 years. Exclusion was applied to patients with uncontrolled infections, other autoimmune diseases, pregnancy or lactation. Diagnoses were based on clinical symptoms, serum thyroxine and TRAb, thyroid ultrasound and orbital computed tomography. A first-round RT-PCR of the TCR CDR3 used the HTBI primer set with the Qiagen OneStep RT-PCR kit. Most expanded thyroid clonotypes (frequency above 0.001) were also detected in blood, suggesting blood repertoires may reflect thyroid immune responses. In cross-validation, a model built on a 13 V-J signature told ophthalmopathy apart from stable hyperthyroidism with under 90% sensitivity and roughly 83% specificity, and in testing the same model reached 80%/75%. During validation, the model predicted progression to ophthalmopathy a median of approximately 7 months ahead of onset, with 70.59% sensitivity and 72.22% specificity. A discovery cohort of fewer than 110 patients, 43 with Graves' ophthalmopathy and approximately 60 with stable Graves' hyperthyroidism, was used to find distinguishing TCR V-J signatures. Prospective prediction of ophthalmopathy was tested in an independent validation cohort consisting of under 20 hyperthyroidism patients and about 17 patients who later progressed to ophthalmopathy. The roughly 91 discovery patients were randomly divided into training and test sets at a 7:3 ratio. In roughly six Graves' hyperthyroidism patients, the study also compared T-cell repertoires from thyroid tissue with T-cell repertoires from blood. Once sampling was done, hyperthyroidism patients were given methimazole at a starting dose of 30 mg daily, whereas ophthalmopathy patients were given high-dose intravenous methylprednisolone. The libraries were constructed in a second round of multiplex PCR and then size-selected and purified. Sequencing of the libraries was done on an Illumina HiSeq2000 using paired-end 100 bp reads. SOAPnuke was used to process the raw data, removing reads that contained adapters or uncalled bases, had a mean Phred below 15, or lacked an exact match to the constant primer or identifier. High-quality paired reads were merged using COPE v1.2.5, and each unique nucleotide sequence was defined as a clonotype. MiTCR v1.1 was used to align clonotypes to the IMGT TRBV, TRBD and TRBJ reference segments. Analysis was restricted to V-J combinations with a frequency above 0.0001, which covered 99% to 99.2% of repertoires. The TCS score was defined as the ratio of F50 (clonal expansion) to E x V (chaos), calculated using BLOSUM62-based TCRdist between CDR3 peptides within each V-J. Welch's t-statistics and random forest reduced 500 to 650 V-J features to 13, which were used in a naive Bayes classifier (R e1071). No statistical method was used to set the sample size in advance, and investigators knew the group allocation. According to the paper, TCR Vbeta CDR3 sequencing was carried out on approximately 140 peripheral blood samples, which came from 40 to 45 ophthalmopathy, roughly 75 hyperthyroidism and roughly 17 progressor patients.

The receptor comes from a woman in her 30s with Graves disease. Donor details come from another sample of the same person, matched by shared clones. This chain is built from TRBV28 and TRBJ2-7; 7 nucleotides in the junction match TRBD1. The starting material was peripheral blood mononuclear cells (PBMCs), obtained at new diagnosis, from a patient treated with antithyroid drugs. The CDR3 region has the sequence CASSDRDPYERYF. The DNA sequence follows: TGTGCCAGCAGTGACAGGGACCCCTACGAGCGGTACTTC.